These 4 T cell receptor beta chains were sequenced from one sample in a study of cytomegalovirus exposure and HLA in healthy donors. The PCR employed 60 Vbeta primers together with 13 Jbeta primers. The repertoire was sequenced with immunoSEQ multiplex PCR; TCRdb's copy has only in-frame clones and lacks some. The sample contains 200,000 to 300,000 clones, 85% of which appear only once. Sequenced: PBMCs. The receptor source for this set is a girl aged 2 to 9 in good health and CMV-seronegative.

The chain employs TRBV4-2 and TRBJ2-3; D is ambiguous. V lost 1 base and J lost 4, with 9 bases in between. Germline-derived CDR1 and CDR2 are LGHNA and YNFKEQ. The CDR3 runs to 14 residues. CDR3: CASSQGGGADTQYF. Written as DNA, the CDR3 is TGTGCCAGCAGCCAAGGAGGTGGTGCAGATACGCAGTATTTT.

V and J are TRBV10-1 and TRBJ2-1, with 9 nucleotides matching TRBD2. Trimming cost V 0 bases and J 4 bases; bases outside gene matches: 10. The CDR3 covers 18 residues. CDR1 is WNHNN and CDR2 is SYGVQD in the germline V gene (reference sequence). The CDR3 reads CASSESVGGREGYNEQFF. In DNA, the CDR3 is TGCGCCAGCAGTGAGTCCGTGGGCGGGAGGGAGGGTTACAATGAGCAGTTCTTC.

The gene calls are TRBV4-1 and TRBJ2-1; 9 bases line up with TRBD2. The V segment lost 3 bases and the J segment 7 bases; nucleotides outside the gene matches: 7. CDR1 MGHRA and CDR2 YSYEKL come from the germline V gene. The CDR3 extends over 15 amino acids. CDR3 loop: CASSHTAGGRNEQFF. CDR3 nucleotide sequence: TGCGCCAGCAGCCACACCGCGGGGGGGCGGAATGAGCAGTTCTTC.

CDR3 sequence: CASRTTGVNYGYTF. The DNA for the CDR3 is TGTGCCAGCAGGACTACAGGGGTTAACTATGGCTACACCTTC. V gene TRBV6-5 combines with J gene TRBJ1-2; 7 positions agree with TRBD1. The CDR3 sequence is 14 residues long. V lost 6 bases, J lost 1 base, and 5 bases stayed unmatched. The germline CDR1 and CDR2 sequences are MNHEY and SVGAGI.